This T cell receptor beta chain emerged from a study of tumor-infiltrating lymphocytes in primary liver carcinoma. Study background: Staging of the tumors gave T1-T3 N0M0, with widths of about 4 to 10 cm. The study obtained roughly 3.65 to 8 million productive TCRbeta reads per sample, similar across tissue types.

Notes on this clonotype: Because it lacks the conserved phenylalanine or tryptophan at the end, this CDR3 is likely a read error.

The V gene end was trimmed by 9 bases and the J gene end by 1 base; junction bases not matched to a gene: 8. Germline V gives CDR1 SGHDN, CDR2 FVKESK. CDR3 length: 15 residues. TCR beta cDNA came from approximately 490 ng total RNA, primed with a constant-region primer. For TCR beta, libraries were produced by three nested multiplex PCR rounds using slightly modified ARM-PCR. A C-beta reverse primer was combined with TRBV1-TRBV30 forward primers in the first two PCR rounds, and each round had about 10 cycles. TCRdb ran MiXCR on the multiplex PCR reads and lists one entry per CDR3 protein. The table shows approximately 88,000 distinct CDR3 sequences, with around 68% occurring only once. The tissue used was unsorted bulk material of about 20-33 mg. RNA and DNA were co-extracted from it with the AllPrep DNA/RNA mini kit. Surgical resection treated primary liver carcinoma in the patients. With chronic HBV infection, the patients were also treatment-naive.

The sequencing input was tumor-adjacent normal liver tissue. This chain uses TRBV14 with TRBJ2-7, with TRBD1 identical over 11 bases. This clonotype was sampled from a man between 35 and 55 years old with primary liver carcinoma and hepatitis B virus infection. The CDR3 reads CASSRRDRGSYEQYL. CDR3 nucleotide sequence: TGTGCCAGTAGCAGGCGGGACAGGGGGTCCTACGAGCAGTACTTA.